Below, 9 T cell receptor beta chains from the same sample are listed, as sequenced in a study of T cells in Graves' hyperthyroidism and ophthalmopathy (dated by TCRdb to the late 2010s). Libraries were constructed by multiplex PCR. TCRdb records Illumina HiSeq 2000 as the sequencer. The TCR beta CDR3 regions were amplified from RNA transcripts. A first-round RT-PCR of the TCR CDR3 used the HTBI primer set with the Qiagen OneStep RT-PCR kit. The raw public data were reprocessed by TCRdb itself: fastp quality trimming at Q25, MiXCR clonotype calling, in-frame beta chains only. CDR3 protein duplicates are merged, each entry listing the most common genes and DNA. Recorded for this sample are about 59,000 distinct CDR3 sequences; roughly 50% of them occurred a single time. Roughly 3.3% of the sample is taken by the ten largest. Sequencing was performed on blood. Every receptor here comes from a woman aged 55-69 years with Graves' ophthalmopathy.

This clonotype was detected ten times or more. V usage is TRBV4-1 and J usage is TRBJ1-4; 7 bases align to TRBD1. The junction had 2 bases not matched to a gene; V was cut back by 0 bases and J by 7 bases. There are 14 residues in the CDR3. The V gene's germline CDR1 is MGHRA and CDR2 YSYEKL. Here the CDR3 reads CASSQDGQAEKLFF. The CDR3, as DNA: TGCGCCAGCAGCCAAGATGGACAGGCTGAAAAACTGTTTTTT.

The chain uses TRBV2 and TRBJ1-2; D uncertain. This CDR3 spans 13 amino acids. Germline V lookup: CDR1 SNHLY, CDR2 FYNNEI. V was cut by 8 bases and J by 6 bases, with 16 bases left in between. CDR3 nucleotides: TGTGCCAGCCGACGGACGGTGATAGATGGCTACACCTTC. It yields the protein CASRRTVIDGYTF.

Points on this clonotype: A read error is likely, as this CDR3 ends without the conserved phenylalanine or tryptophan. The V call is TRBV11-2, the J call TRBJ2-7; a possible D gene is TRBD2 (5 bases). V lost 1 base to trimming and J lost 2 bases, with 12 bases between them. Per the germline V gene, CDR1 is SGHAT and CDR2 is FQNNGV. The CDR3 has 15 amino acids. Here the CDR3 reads CASSLGRADAYEQYL. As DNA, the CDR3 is TGTGCCAGCAGCTTAGGGCGGGCGGACGCCTACGAGCAGTACCTC.

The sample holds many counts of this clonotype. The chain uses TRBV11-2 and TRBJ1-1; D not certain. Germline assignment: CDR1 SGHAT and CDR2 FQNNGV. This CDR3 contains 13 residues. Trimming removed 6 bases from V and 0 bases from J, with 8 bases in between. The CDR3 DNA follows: TGTGCCAGCAGAAAAGGGTTGAACACTGAAGCTTTCTTT. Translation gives CASRKGLNTEAFF.

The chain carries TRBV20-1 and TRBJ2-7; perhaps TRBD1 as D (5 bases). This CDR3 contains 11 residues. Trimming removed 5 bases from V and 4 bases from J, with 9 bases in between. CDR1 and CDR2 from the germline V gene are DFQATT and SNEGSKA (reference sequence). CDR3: CSAVQGYEQYF. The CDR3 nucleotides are TGCAGTGCTGTCCAGGGTTACGAGCAGTACTTC.

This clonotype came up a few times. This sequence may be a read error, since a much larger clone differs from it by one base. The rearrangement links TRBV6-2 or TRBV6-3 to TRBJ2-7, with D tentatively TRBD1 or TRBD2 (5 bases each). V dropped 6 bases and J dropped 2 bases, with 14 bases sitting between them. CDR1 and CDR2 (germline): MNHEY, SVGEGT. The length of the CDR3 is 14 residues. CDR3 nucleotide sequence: TGTGCCAGCAGGAGCCGGGACGGGGCCTACGAGCAGTACTTC. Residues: CASRSRDGAYEQYF.

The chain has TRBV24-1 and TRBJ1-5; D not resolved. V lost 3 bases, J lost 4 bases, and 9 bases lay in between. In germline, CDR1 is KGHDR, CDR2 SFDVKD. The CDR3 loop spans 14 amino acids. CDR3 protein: CATSDATKNQPQHF. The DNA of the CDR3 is TGTGCCACCAGTGATGCGACAAAGAATCAGCCCCAGCATTTT.

The CDR3 DNA reads as TGCAGTGCTAGAGTTTTGAGCGGGAGTACGAATGAGCAGTTCTTC. This translates into CSARVLSGSTNEQFF. J is TRBJ2-1 and V is TRBV20-1; 8 bases line up with TRBD2. This CDR3 comprises 15 residues. V shed 1 base, J shed 7 bases, and the junction held 9 bases outside the gene matches. Per germline, CDR1 DFQATT and CDR2 SNEGSKA (reference sequence).

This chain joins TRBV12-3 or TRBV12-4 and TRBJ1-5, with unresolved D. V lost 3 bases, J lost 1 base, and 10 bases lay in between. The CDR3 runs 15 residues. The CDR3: CASSLFLASNQPQHF. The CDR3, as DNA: TGTGCCAGCAGTTTGTTCTTGGCCAGCAATCAGCCCCAGCATTTT.